These 14 T cell receptor beta chains came from one sample sequenced in a study of OX40 agonist ivuxolimab in advanced cancers. Measured with immunoSEQ multiplex PCR; TCRdb has only the in-frame clones, and not every one. The repertoire holds about 72,000 clones, with around 89% as singletons. This material consisted of CD4+ or CD8+ T cells sorted from blood, taken in a trial of the OX40 agonist ivuxolimab. Receptor source: an adult with an advanced solid tumor such as melanoma, head and neck, liver or kidney cancer.

The V and J genes are TRBV6-6 and TRBJ1-6, with unresolved D. The CDR3 covers 12 residues. V was cut by 6 bases and J by 7 bases, with 7 bases left in between. The germline CDR1 and CDR2 sequences are MNHNY and SVGAGI (reference sequence). The CDR3 sequence is CASSLGNSPLHF. The CDR3 region has the DNA TGTGCCAGCAGCCTTGGGAATTCACCCCTCCACTTT.

This chain links TRBV18 with TRBJ1-4; TRBD1 might be the D (5 bases). Trimming cost V 5 bases and J 1 base, with 8 bases left between them. Per the germline V gene, CDR1 is KGHSH and CDR2 is LQKENI. The CDR3 is 14 residues long. In DNA, the CDR3 is TGTGCCAGCTCAACCAGGGAAACTAATGAAAAACTGTTTTTT. It is translated as CASSTRETNEKLFF.

The CDR3 sequence: CASSPPGGFYEQYF. DNA of the CDR3: TGCGCCAGCAGCCCTCCCGGGGGCTTCTACGAGCAGTACTTC. The rearrangement joins TRBV5-1 to TRBJ2-7; D possibly uses TRBD1 or TRBD2 (6 bases each). The CDR3 length is 14 residues. V was pared by 4 bases and J by 3 bases, with 14 bases between. In germline, CDR1 is SGHRS, CDR2 YFSETQ.

The rearrangement uses TRBV28 and TRBJ1-2; TRBD1 matches at 7 bases. There are 13 residues in the CDR3. CDR1 is MDHEN and CDR2 is SYDVKM in the germline V gene. V shed 7 bases and J 5 bases; nucleotides not matched to a gene: 7. The CDR3 protein is CASTEGQKYGYTF. CDR3 coding DNA: TGTGCCAGCACCGAGGGACAGAAGTATGGCTACACCTTC.

The gene calls are TRBV28 and TRBJ1-4, with D possibly being TRBD1 (5 bases). Germline V gives CDR1 MDHEN, CDR2 SYDVKM. The CDR3 totals 13 residues. The germline V and J ends were trimmed by 5 bases and 6 bases, with 10 bases remaining between them. The CDR3 spells CASSGGVDEKLFF. CDR3 nucleotides: TGTGCCAGCAGTGGGGGGGTCGATGAAAAACTGTTTTTT.

The chain employs TRBV5-8 and TRBJ1-3, with D perhaps TRBD1 (5 bases). CDR1 and CDR2 from the germline V gene are SGHTS and YDEGEE. V was pared by 6 bases and J by 1 base, with 17 bases between. CDR3 length: 16 amino acids. The CDR3 is CASNRLGGESGNTIYF. CDR3 sequence (DNA): TGTGCCAGCAACCGACTCGGGGGAGAATCTGGAAACACCATATATTTT.

The chain links TRBV28 to TRBJ1-2; D is possibly TRBD1 (6 bases). Trimming removed 10 bases at V and 8 bases at J, with 14 bases between. The CDR3 sequence is 11 residues long. Per the germline V gene, CDR1 is MDHEN and CDR2 is SYDVKM. The DNA of the CDR3 is TGTGCCATCAGCGGGGGCCGAGGCTACACCTTC. Its translation: CAISGGRGYTF.

The rearrangement uses TRBV6-5 and TRBJ1-5, with 11 positions matching TRBD1. Germline V CDR1 and CDR2: MNHEY, SVGAGI. The length of the CDR3 is 13 residues. V lost 6 bases, J lost 10 bases, and 5 bases stayed unmatched. In DNA, the CDR3 is TGTGCCAGCAGAAATGGACAGGGGGCCCCCCAGCATTTT. This translates into CASRNGQGAPQHF.

J is TRBJ2-1 and V is TRBV5-4; D might be TRBD1 (6 bases). Trimming pared 2 bases from V and 5 bases from J, leaving 23 bases between. This CDR3 is 18 amino acids long. Germline-derived CDR1 and CDR2 are SGHNT and YYREEE (reference sequence). The CDR3 loop reads CASSFLQGLNQFNNEQFF. The CDR3 DNA is TGTGCCAGCAGCTTTCTACAGGGCCTCAACCAGTTCAACAATGAGCAGTTCTTC.

The chain combines TRBV6-6 with TRBJ1-1; 9 nucleotides match TRBD1. V lost 7 bases, J lost 6 bases, and 15 bases stayed unmatched. The CDR3 is made up of 16 amino acids. Germline V gene lookup returns CDR1 MNHNY and CDR2 SVGAGI (reference sequence). The CDR3 loop reads CASTPGTGYSSAEAFF. The CDR3 DNA reads as TGTGCCAGCACCCCGGGGACAGGGTACAGCAGCGCTGAAGCTTTCTTT.

The chain joins TRBV28 to TRBJ1-1; a weak D match, TRBD1 (5 bases). Germline-derived CDR1 and CDR2 are MDHEN and SYDVKM. V was shortened by 1 base and J by 4 bases, with 16 bases between the two germline ends. The CDR3 length is 16 residues. DNA of the CDR3: TGTGCCAGCAGTTTATCGGGGCTGGGGGTGGCCACTGAAGCTTTCTTT. It yields the protein CASSLSGLGVATEAFF.

The chain joins TRBV5-1 to TRBJ2-1; 8 bases agree with TRBD2. The length of the CDR3 is 15 residues. CDR1 is SGHRS and CDR2 is YFSETQ in the germline V gene. V lost 0 bases to trimming and J lost 2 bases; unmatched junction nucleotides: 1. The CDR3 coding sequence is TGCGCCAGCAGCTTGGAAGCGGGAGCCTACAATGAGCAGTTCTTC. Translating gives CASSLEAGAYNEQFF.

V is TRBV30 and J is TRBJ1-6; unclear D gene. V dropped 3 bases and J dropped 5 bases, with 8 bases sitting between them. Germline V gives CDR1 GTSNPN, CDR2 SVGIG (reference sequence). There are 13 residues in the CDR3. Written as DNA, the CDR3 is TGTGCCTGGAGGCAGGCGAATAATTCACCCCTCCACTTT. Protein: CAWRQANNSPLHF. The whole variable domain, remainder taken from reference TRBV30 and TRBJ1-6, is SQTIHQWPATLVQPVGSPLSLECTVEGTSNPNLYWYRQAAGRGLQLLFYSVGIGQISSEVPQNLSASRPQDRQFILSSKKLLLSDSGFYLCAWRQANNSPLHFGNGTRLTVT.

This clone was seen only a few times. The CDR3 bases are TGTGCCACCAGCAGGGGACTAGCGGGAGTAGGTGGCGGGGAGCTGTTTTTT. Residues: CATSRGLAGVGGGELFF. This rearrangement joins TRBV15 to TRBJ2-2, with 14 bases identical to TRBD2. Per the germline V gene, CDR1 is LNHNV and CDR2 is YYDKDF (reference sequence). This CDR3 is built from 17 residues. The junction had 7 bases not matched to a gene; V was cut back by 3 bases and J by 7 bases.